This TCR beta chain was retrieved from a study of blood T cells in healthy people across ages. Germline-derived CDR1 and CDR2 are DFQATT and SNEGSKA (reference sequence). The CDR3 length is 15 residues. Unmatched junction bases numbered 13, after V lost 4 bases and J lost 7 bases. A second PCR of 7 to 11 cycles used a sample-barcoded 5' primer and a J-beta primer mix. TCRdb reanalysed the 5' RACE reads using MiXCR and keeps one entry per CDR3 protein. The sample has 600,000 to 800,000 distinct CDR3 sequences, 20% to 25% seen once. Sequenced material: blood. The chain employs TRBV20-1 and TRBJ2-4, with 7 nucleotides matching TRBD2. This receptor was taken from a man aged 70 or older in good health. The CDR3 loop reads CSATGGLLRKNIQYF. The CDR3 nucleotides are TGCAGTGCTACGGGGGGACTCCTGAGGAAGAACATTCAGTACTTC.